These 13 T cell receptor beta chains share one sample of origin, sequenced in a study of blood T cell repertoires in COVID-19 (dated by TCRdb to about 2020). The library came from the immunoSEQ multiplex PCR assay. Not all clones reach the TCRdb copy of this immuneACCESS table, which keeps in-frame sequences only. Checked studies attribute under half of the gap to unresolved V genes and leave the rest unexplained. The sample table records 40,000 to 55,000 clones; roughly four fifths of these occur just once. In total, the top ten clones hold 11% to 15% of the sample. Sequencing was done on a sample of peripheral blood. The receptors come from a human donor in a cohort sampled during active COVID-19.

This chain links TRBV9 with TRBJ2-1, with 7 bases aligning to TRBD2. With 0 bases clipped from V and 6 bases from J, the junction kept 6 bases outside the gene matches. The CDR3 extends over 15 amino acids. The germline V gene encodes CDR1 SGDLS and CDR2 YYNGEE. The CDR3 spells CASSVGGAGSNEQFF. CDR3 in DNA: TGTGCCAGCAGCGTAGGGGGAGCGGGAAGCAATGAGCAGTTCTTC.

The chain joins TRBV7-2 to TRBJ1-3; a weak D match, TRBD1 (6 bases). The V end lost 5 bases, the J end lost 3 bases, and 14 bases lay between the germline ends. Germline loops: CDR1 SGHTA, CDR2 FQGNSA. The CDR3 loop spans 15 amino acids. The CDR3 loop reads CASSPRGPDGNTIYF. For the CDR3, the DNA is TGTGCCAGCAGCCCGCGGGGGCCGGATGGAAACACCATATATTTT.

Notes on this clone: The sample carries other DNA sequences with the same CDR3. The CDR3 spells CASSRSGNEQFF. The DNA of the CDR3 is TGTGCCAGCAGTCGTAGCGGGAACGAGCAGTTCTTC. V and J are TRBV12-3 or TRBV12-4 and TRBJ2-1; 8 nucleotides match TRBD2. V was clipped by 5 bases and J by 10 bases; unmatched bases: 4. The CDR3 has 12 residues.

CDR3 in amino acids: CASSSGLAGDTQYF. The CDR3 coding sequence is TGTGCCAGCAGTTCGGGACTAGCGGGAGATACGCAGTATTTT. V usage is TRBV6-4 and J usage is TRBJ2-3; TRBD2 aligns across 12 bases. This CDR3 comprises 14 residues. In germline, CDR1 is MRHNA, CDR2 SNTAGT. V shed 5 bases, J shed 5 bases, and the junction held 2 bases outside the gene matches.

The chain carries TRBV19 and TRBJ2-1; TRBD2 aligns across 12 bases. V lost 4 bases and J lost 6; bases outside the gene matches: 7. The CDR3 sequence is 16 residues long. Germline V gene data show CDR1 as LNHDA and CDR2 as SQIVND (reference sequence). The DNA of the CDR3 is TGTGCCAGTAGTACCTTTCTAGCGGGAGGGATCAATGAGCAGTTCTTC. It yields the protein CASSTFLAGGINEQFF.

The V and J genes are TRBV24-1 and TRBJ2-7, with D tentatively TRBD1 (6 bases). The CDR3 has 15 amino acids. Germline-derived CDR1 and CDR2 are KGHDR and SFDVKD. The germline V and J ends were trimmed by 4 bases and 5 bases, with 17 bases remaining between them. Written as DNA, the CDR3 is TGTGCCACCAGTGACTCCGGGACAAGGGAAAACGAGCAGTACTTC. It is translated as CATSDSGTRENEQYF.

V and J are TRBV30 and TRBJ2-2, with 10 bases that match TRBD2. CDR1 is GTSNPN, CDR2 SVGIG, per germline (reference sequence). V shed 7 bases, J shed 1 base, and the junction held 3 bases outside the gene matches. The CDR3 contains 14 residues. The CDR3 reads CAFGLAENTGELFF. The DNA for the CDR3 is TGTGCCTTTGGACTAGCGGAGAACACCGGGGAGCTGTTTTTT.

The chain links TRBV5-5 to TRBJ2-3; TRBD2 matches at 7 bases. CDR1 and CDR2 from the germline V gene are SGHKS and YYEKEE (reference sequence). The CDR3 covers 17 residues. V trimming: 1 base; J trimming: 0 bases; junction bases outside the gene matches: 8. The CDR3, as DNA: TGTGCCAGCAGCTTGCTTCCTAGCGGAGCTAGCACAGATACGCAGTATTTT. Translating it yields CASSLLPSGASTDTQYF. The full variable domain, in which reference TRBV5-5 and TRBJ2-3 provide the parts outside the CDR3, is DAGVTQSPTHLIKTRGQQVTLRCSPISGHKSVSWYQQVLGQGPQFIFQYYEKEERGRGNFPDRFSARQFPNYSSELNVNALLLGDSALYLCASSLLPSGASTDTQYFGPGTRLTVL.

The chain carries TRBV24-1 and TRBJ2-1; a weak D match, TRBD1 (6 bases). V dropped 0 bases and J dropped 4 bases, with 15 bases sitting between them. The length of the CDR3 is 17 residues. Germline V gene data show CDR1 as KGHDR and CDR2 as SFDVKD. CDR3 sequence (DNA): TGTGCCACCAGTGATTTGAGGGCAGGGGTGGGGTACAATGAGCAGTTCTTC. Residues: CATSDLRAGVGYNEQFF.

The chain carries TRBV11-2 and TRBJ2-1; 7 bases align to TRBD2. V was clipped by 5 bases and J by 8 bases; unmatched bases: 9. This CDR3 region has 14 residues. Germline V gene data show CDR1 as SGHAT and CDR2 as FQNNGV. The CDR3 region has the DNA TGTGCCAGCAGCAGAGATGTGGCGGGAGATGAGCAGTTCTTC. It specifies CASSRDVAGDEQFF. Combining the CDR3 with reference TRBV11-2 and TRBJ2-1 gives the whole variable domain EAGVAQSPRYKIIEKRQSVAFWCNPISGHATLYWYQQILGQGPKLLIQFQNNGVVDDSQLPKDRFSAERLKGVDSTLKIQPAKLEDSAVYLCASSRDVAGDEQFFGPGTRLTVL.

This rearrangement joins TRBV6-9 to TRBJ2-7; 14 bases fit TRBD2. The CDR3 loop spans 17 amino acids. The V gene's germline CDR1 is MNHGY and CDR2 SVAAGI. After removal of 6 bases from V and 2 bases from J, the junction contained 9 bases not matched to a gene. For the CDR3, the DNA is TGTGCCAGCAGCCCCGGGACTAGCGGGGGTTCAGCCTACGAGCAGTACTTC. It encodes CASSPGTSGGSAYEQYF.

V gene TRBV5-4 combines with J gene TRBJ2-5; 8 positions match TRBD2. Germline trimming cut 0 bases from V and 5 bases from J; bases unmatched to any gene: 12. The CDR3 covers 17 residues. Per the germline V gene, CDR1 is SGHNT and CDR2 is YYREEE (reference sequence). The CDR3 sequence is CASSLATASGLGETQYF. CDR3 nucleotides: TGTGCCAGCAGCTTGGCCACGGCTAGCGGGCTCGGGGAGACCCAGTACTTC. The full variable domain, rest sourced from reference TRBV5-4 and TRBJ2-5, is ETGVTQSPTHLIKTRGQQVTLRCSSQSGHNTVSWYQQALGQGPQFIFQYYREEENGRGNFPPRFSGLQFPNYSSELNVNALELDDSALYLCASSLATASGLGETQYFGPGTRLLVL.

J is TRBJ1-2 and V is TRBV5-4; D may be TRBD1 (5 bases). The germline gives CDR1 SGHNT, CDR2 YYREEE (reference sequence). V gave up 0 bases and J gave up 8 bases, with 17 bases separating them. CDR3 size: 15 residues. The CDR3 region is CASSLDALQEGGYTF. The DNA for the CDR3 is TGTGCCAGCAGCTTGGATGCGTTACAGGAAGGCGGCTACACCTTC. Using reference TRBV5-4 and TRBJ1-2 for the parts outside the CDR3, the full variable domain is ETGVTQSPTHLIKTRGQQVTLRCSSQSGHNTVSWYQQALGQGPQFIFQYYREEENGRGNFPPRFSGLQFPNYSSELNVNALELDDSALYLCASSLDALQEGGYTFGSGTRLTVV.